These T cell receptor beta chains were read from a single sample in a study of T cell responses to AZD1222 COVID-19 vaccine. TCRdb's copy holds only in-frame clones and misses some; the assay was immunoSEQ multiplex PCR. The table records 100,000 to 150,000 clones, approximately 85% of them present only once. The sequencing here drew on peripheral blood, taken 28 days after the second AZD1222 dose. Receptor source: an adult who received the AZD1222 COVID-19 vaccine. The CDR3 runs from the conserved cysteine through the conserved F or W. Fields, in order: J gene, clone size, CDR3 length, D gene, V gene, CDR3 protein, CDR3 DNA. A D gene is named only where the DNA matches it firmly. A clone size is listed for some rows: how often the clone was seen (once, few, many), or a class if it is expanded.

>TRBJ1-1|NA|16|TRBD1|TRBV28
CASSLWDRGRPTEAFF
TGTGCCAGCAGTTTGTGGGACAGGGGGCGTCCGACTGAAGCTTTCTTT
>TRBJ2-3|few|18|NA|TRBV6-2/TRBV6-3
CASSYAPTRGHWADTQYF
TGTGCCAGCAGTTACGCCCCCACTAGGGGTCATTGGGCAGATACGCAGTATTTT
>TRBJ2-5|NA|16|TRBD2|TRBV6-1
CASSEGLAGGYETQYF
TGTGCCAGCAGTGAGGGACTAGCGGGGGGGTATGAGACCCAGTACTTC
>TRBJ1-2|few|14|TRBD1|TRBV11-2
CASSLGTGGGGYTF
TGTGCCAGCAGCTTAGGGACAGGGGGCGGTGGCTACACCTTC
>TRBJ2-3|NA|17|NA|TRBV28
CASSFPTLSRGTDTQYF
TGTGCCAGCAGTTTCCCCACACTTAGCCGTGGCACAGATACGCAGTATTTT
>TRBJ1-6|NA|15|TRBD1|TRBV5-1
CASSPGQGADSPLHF
TGCGCCAGCAGCCCCGGACAGGGGGCGGATTCACCCCTCCACTTT
>TRBJ2-7|NA|11|NA|TRBV7-9
CASSLRGEQYF
TGTGCCAGCAGCCTCCGGGGCGAGCAGTACTTC
>TRBJ1-6|NA|14|NA|TRBV7-9
CASSLEGRLSPLHF
TGTGCCAGCAGCTTAGAGGGACGATTATCACCCCTCCACTTT
>TRBJ1-2|NA|15|NA|TRBV18
CASSPPEGANYGYTF
TGTGCCAGCTCACCACCGGAGGGCGCCAACTATGGCTACACCTTC
>TRBJ1-4|NA|12|NA|TRBV4-1
CASSQDLATLFF
TGCGCCAGCAGCCAAGATTTAGCGACGCTGTTTTTT
>TRBJ2-5|once|18|TRBD2|TRBV7-3
CASSKLGLAGVPRETQYF
TGTGCCAGCAGCAAATTGGGACTAGCGGGGGTCCCCCGGGAGACCCAGTACTTC
>TRBJ1-1|NA|13|NA|TRBV6-5
CASSSSMNTEAFF
TGTGCCAGCAGTTCATCCATGAACACTGAAGCTTTCTTT
>TRBJ2-7|NA|15|NA|TRBV5-4
CASSLERGRAYEQYF
TGTGCCAGCAGCTTGGAACGGGGGCGCGCGTACGAGCAGTACTTC
>TRBJ1-1|NA|11|NA|TRBV12-3/TRBV12-4
CASSRGTEAFF
TGTGCCAGCAGTAGAGGCACTGAAGCTTTCTTT
>TRBJ2-1|NA|17|NA|TRBV3-1/TRBV3-2
CASSEWGPIHSDNEQFF
TGTGCCAGCAGCGAGTGGGGTCCCATCCATTCCGACAATGAGCAGTTCTTC
>TRBJ2-5|NA|15|NA|TRBV5-1
CASSSGSVSRETQYF
TGCGCCAGCAGCTCAGGAAGTGTTAGCAGAGAGACCCAGTACTTC
>TRBJ1-2|many|14|NA|TRBV7-9
CASSLAVSGDGYTF
TGTGCCAGCAGCTTAGCGGTTTCGGGGGATGGCTACACCTTC
>TRBJ1-4|NA|13|NA|TRBV7-8
CASSPDLNEKLFF
TGTGCCAGCAGCCCGGACCTTAATGAAAAACTGTTTTTT
>TRBJ1-1|NA|14|NA|TRBV24-1
CATSDSGRTTEAFF
TGTGCCACCAGTGATTCCGGGAGAACCACTGAAGCTTTCTTT
>TRBJ1-5|NA|16|NA|TRBV3-1/TRBV3-2
CASSQGWAGSNQPQHF
TGTGCCAGCAGCCAAGGGTGGGCAGGGAGCAATCAGCCCCAGCATTTT
>TRBJ1-2|NA|17|NA|TRBV6-4
CASSATFSSHALYGYTF
TGTGCCAGCAGTGCCACTTTTAGTTCCCACGCCCTCTATGGCTACACCTTC
>TRBJ1-1|NA|13|TRBD1|TRBV9
CASSVEWDSEAFF
TGTGCCAGCAGCGTAGAGTGGGACAGTGAAGCTTTCTTT
>TRBJ1-4|NA|13|NA|TRBV28
CASSNQGEEKLFF
TGTGCCAGCAGTAACCAGGGAGAGGAAAAACTGTTTTTT
>TRBJ2-4|NA|12|NA|TRBV2
CASSEGQTVQYF
TGTGCCAGCAGTGAAGGACAGACGGTTCAGTACTTC
>TRBJ2-4|NA|15|NA|TRBV6-5
CASSYSITVKNIQYF
TGTGCCAGCAGTTACTCGATCACAGTCAAAAACATTCAGTACTTC
>TRBJ1-6|once|15|NA|TRBV6-5
CASGIRDTEDSPLHF
TGTGCCAGCGGGATTCGGGACACGGAAGATTCACCCCTCCACTTT
>TRBJ1-5|few|13|NA|TRBV19
CASSGRGNQPQHF
TGTGCCAGTAGTGGCAGGGGAAATCAGCCCCAGCATTTT
>TRBJ2-7|once|17|TRBD2|TRBV7-6
CASSFHPLGGGAYEQYF
TGTGCCAGCAGCTTCCATCCCCTTGGCGGGGGGGCCTACGAGCAGTACTTC
>TRBJ2-3|NA|15|TRBD2|TRBV5-1
CASSSTSGNTDTQYF
TGCGCCAGCAGCTCAACTAGCGGGAACACAGATACGCAGTATTTT
>TRBJ1-5|many|14|NA|TRBV2
CASSPRGGNQPQHF
TGTGCCAGCAGTCCCCGTGGGGGCAATCAGCCCCAGCATTTT
>TRBJ2-7|NA|15|NA|TRBV24-1
CATSDSMGGAYEQYF
TGTGCCACCAGTGATTCGATGGGGGGGGCATACGAGCAGTACTTC
>TRBJ2-7|NA|13|NA|TRBV7-6
CASSLGNSYEQYF
TGTGCCAGCAGCTTAGGCAACTCCTACGAGCAGTACTTC
>TRBJ2-7|NA|15|NA|TRBV5-4
CASSRTSIPPYEQYF
TGTGCCAGCAGCCGGACGTCAATTCCCCCCTACGAGCAGTACTTC
>TRBJ1-1|NA|13|TRBD1|TRBV6-1
CASSESGTGAAFF
TGTGCCAGCAGTGAGTCCGGGACAGGGGCGGCTTTCTTT
>TRBJ1-2|NA|14|NA|TRBV4-1
CASSQVGDRSGYTF
TGCGCCAGCAGCCAAGTTGGTGACAGATCTGGCTACACCTTC
>TRBJ1-2|once|13|TRBD1|TRBV5-6
CASSLGQVDGYTF
TGTGCCAGCAGCCTTGGACAGGTTGATGGCTACACCTTC
>TRBJ1-4|NA|15|TRBD1|TRBV9
CASSGQGGRNEKLFF
TGTGCCAGCAGCGGACAGGGGGGCAGGAACGAAAAACTGTTTTTT
>TRBJ2-5|once|12|NA|TRBV10-3
CAIKAAGETQYF
TGTGCCATCAAGGCGGCCGGGGAGACCCAGTACTTC
>TRBJ2-3|NA|16|TRBD2|TRBV7-8
CASSLAGAGGTDTQYF
TGTGCCAGCAGCTTAGCCGGGGCGGGAGGCACAGATACGCAGTATTTT
>TRBJ2-1|NA|11|NA|TRBV19
CASSNQNEQFF
TGTGCCAGTAGTAATCAAAATGAGCAGTTCTTC
>TRBJ2-1|NA|15|TRBD1|TRBV6-1
CASSEIPDRANEQFF
TGTGCCAGCAGTGAAATCCCCGACAGGGCGAATGAGCAGTTCTTC
>TRBJ1-2|few|12|NA|TRBV20-1
CSASSQFYGYTF
TGCAGTGCTAGTTCACAGTTCTATGGCTACACCTTC
>TRBJ1-5|NA|15|TRBD1|TRBV15
CATSRDPTGYQPQHF
TGTGCCACCAGCAGAGATCCGACAGGGTACCAGCCCCAGCATTTT
>TRBJ1-5|NA|14|TRBD1|TRBV5-4
CASSMDRTNQPQHF
TGTGCCAGCAGCATGGACAGGACCAATCAGCCCCAGCATTTT
>TRBJ1-1|NA|15|TRBD1|TRBV6-4
CASSDSRFDPGQAIF
TGTGCCAGCAGTGACTCGAGGTTCGACCCGGGACAGGCAATCTTT
>TRBJ2-1|NA|13|TRBD1|TRBV28
CASFGQGLNEQFF
TGTGCCAGTTTTGGACAGGGCCTAAATGAGCAGTTCTTC
>TRBJ1-4|NA|14|NA|TRBV16
CASSHVPTNEKLFF
TGTGCCAGCAGCCATGTCCCAACTAATGAAAAACTGTTTTTT
>TRBJ1-5|NA|14|TRBD1|TRBV7-3
CASSPGTGDQPQHF
TGTGCCAGCAGCCCCGGGACAGGAGATCAGCCCCAGCATTTT
>TRBJ2-3|NA|14|TRBD2|TRBV2
CASRRTSGGDTQYF
TGTGCCAGCCGACGGACTAGCGGAGGAGATACGCAGTATTTT
>TRBJ2-2|many|16|TRBD2|TRBV5-4
CASSLGLRGITGELFF
TGTGCCAGCAGCTTAGGTTTGCGGGGGATCACCGGGGAGCTGTTTTTT
>TRBJ2-5|NA|14|TRBD1|TRBV5-1
CASSSRTGEETQYF
TGCGCCAGCAGCTCTAGGACAGGAGAAGAGACCCAGTACTTC
>TRBJ2-7|once|15|NA|TRBV13
CASSRGKQWTYEQYF
TGTGCCAGCAGCCGCGGGAAACAGTGGACCTACGAGCAGTACTTC
>TRBJ1-2|NA|13|NA|TRBV5-5
CASSPGQGYGYTF
TGTGCCAGCAGCCCAGGACAAGGCTATGGCTACACCTTC
>TRBJ2-7|once|13|NA|TRBV10-1
CASSYDQSREQYF
TGCGCCAGCAGTTATGACCAGTCACGCGAGCAGTACTTC